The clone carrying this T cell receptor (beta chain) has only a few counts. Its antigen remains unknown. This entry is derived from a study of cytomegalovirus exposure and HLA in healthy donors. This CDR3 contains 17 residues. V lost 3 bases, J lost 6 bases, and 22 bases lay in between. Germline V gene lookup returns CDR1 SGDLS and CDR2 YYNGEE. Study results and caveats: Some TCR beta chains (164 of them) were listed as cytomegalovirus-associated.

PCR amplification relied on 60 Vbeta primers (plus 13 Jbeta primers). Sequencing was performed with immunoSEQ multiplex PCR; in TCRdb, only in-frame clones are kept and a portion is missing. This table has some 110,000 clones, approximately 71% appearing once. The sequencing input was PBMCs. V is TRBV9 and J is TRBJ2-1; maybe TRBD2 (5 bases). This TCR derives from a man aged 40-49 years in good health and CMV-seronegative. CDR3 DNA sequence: TGTGCCAGCAGCGGGACTCCGGAGGTCTTCCGGCGCAATGAGCAGTTCTTC. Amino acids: CASSGTPEVFRRNEQFF.